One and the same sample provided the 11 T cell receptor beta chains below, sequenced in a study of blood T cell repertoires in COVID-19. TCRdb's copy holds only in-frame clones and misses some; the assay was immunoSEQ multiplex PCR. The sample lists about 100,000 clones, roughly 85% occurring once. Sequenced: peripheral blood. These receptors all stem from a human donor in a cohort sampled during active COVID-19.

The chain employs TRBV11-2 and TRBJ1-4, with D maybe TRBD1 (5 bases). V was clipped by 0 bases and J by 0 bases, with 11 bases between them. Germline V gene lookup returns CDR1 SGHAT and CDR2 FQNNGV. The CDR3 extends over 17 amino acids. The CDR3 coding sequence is TGTGCCAGCAGCTTAGAAGGGGCGCGTTCAACTAATGAAAAACTGTTTTTT. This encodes CASSLEGARSTNEKLFF.

This chain's CDR3 is CASSYWGGPYNEQFF. CDR3 nucleotides: TGTGCCAGCAGTTATTGGGGGGGCCCCTACAATGAGCAGTTCTTC. The V and J genes are TRBV6-5 and TRBJ2-1, with a possible D match to TRBD2 (7 bases). From germline, CDR1 is MNHEY and CDR2 SVGAGI. The CDR3 contains 15 residues. Trimming took 3 bases from V and 2 from J, leaving 11 bases between them.

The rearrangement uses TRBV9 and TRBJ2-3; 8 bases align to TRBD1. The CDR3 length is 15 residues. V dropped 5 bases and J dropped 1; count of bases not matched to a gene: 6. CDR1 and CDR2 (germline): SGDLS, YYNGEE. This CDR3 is CASSTGGRGTDTQYF. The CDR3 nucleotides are TGTGCCAGCAGTACAGGGGGAAGAGGCACAGATACGCAGTATTTT.

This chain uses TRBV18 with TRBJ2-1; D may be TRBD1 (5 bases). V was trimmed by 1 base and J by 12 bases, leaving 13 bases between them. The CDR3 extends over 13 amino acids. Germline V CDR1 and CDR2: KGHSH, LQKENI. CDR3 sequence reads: CASSPRVGESQFF. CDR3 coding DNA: TGTGCCAGCTCACCACGGGTAGGGGAATCGCAGTTCTTC.

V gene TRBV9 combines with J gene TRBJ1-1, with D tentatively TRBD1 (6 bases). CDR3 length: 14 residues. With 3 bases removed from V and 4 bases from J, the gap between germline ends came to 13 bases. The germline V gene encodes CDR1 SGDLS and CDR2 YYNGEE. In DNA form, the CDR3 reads TGTGCCAGCAGCGCGACCACAGGGATCACTGAAGCTTTCTTT. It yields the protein CASSATTGITEAFF.

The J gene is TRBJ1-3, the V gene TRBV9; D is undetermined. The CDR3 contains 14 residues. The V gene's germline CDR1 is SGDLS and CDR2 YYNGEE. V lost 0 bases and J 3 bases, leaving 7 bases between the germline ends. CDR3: CASSVEGSGNTIYF. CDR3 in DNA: TGTGCCAGCAGCGTAGAAGGGAGTGGAAACACCATATATTTT.

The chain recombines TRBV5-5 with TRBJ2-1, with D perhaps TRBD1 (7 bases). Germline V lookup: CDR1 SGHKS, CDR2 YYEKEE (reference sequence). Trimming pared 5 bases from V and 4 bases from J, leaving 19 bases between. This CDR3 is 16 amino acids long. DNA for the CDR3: TGTGCCAGCAGTTCTGGAGGGGGCAATGGTTACAATGAGCAGTTCTTC. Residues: CASSSGGGNGYNEQFF.

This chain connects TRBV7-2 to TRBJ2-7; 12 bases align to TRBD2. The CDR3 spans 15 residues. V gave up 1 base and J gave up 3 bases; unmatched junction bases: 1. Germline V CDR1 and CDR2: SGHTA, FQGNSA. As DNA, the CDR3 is TGTGCCAGCAGCTTAGGGGGACTAGCGGGCTACGAGCAGTACTTC. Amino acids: CASSLGGLAGYEQYF.

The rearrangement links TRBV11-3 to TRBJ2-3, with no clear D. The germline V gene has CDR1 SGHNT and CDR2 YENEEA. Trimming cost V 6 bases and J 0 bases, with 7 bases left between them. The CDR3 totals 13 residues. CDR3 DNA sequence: TGTGCCAGCAGTCTTTCCAGCACAGATACGCAGTATTTT. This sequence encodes CASSLSSTDTQYF.

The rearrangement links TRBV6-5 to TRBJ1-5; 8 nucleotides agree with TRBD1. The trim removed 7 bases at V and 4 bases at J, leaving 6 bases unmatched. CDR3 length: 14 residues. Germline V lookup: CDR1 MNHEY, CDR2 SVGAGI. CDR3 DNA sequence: TGTGCCAGCATCGGACAGGGAAGTAATCAGCCCCAGCATTTT. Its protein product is CASIGQGSNQPQHF.

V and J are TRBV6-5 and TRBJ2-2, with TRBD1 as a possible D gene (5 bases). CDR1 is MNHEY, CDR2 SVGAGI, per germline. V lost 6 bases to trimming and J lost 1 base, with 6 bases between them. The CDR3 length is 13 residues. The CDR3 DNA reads TGTGCCAGCAGGGACAAGAACACCGGGGAGCTGTTTTTT. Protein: CASRDKNTGELFF.